This passage covers 31 T cell receptor beta chains from one sample sequenced in a study of cytomegalovirus exposure and HLA in healthy donors. The data were produced by immunoSEQ multiplex PCR, yet TCRdb's version contains in-frame clones alone and is incomplete. This sample carries over 200,000 clones, about 86% of them seen once, and the ten largest clones take around 3%. The source material was PBMCs. Receptor source: a woman aged 18-35 years in good health and CMV-seronegative.

This clone occurred a few times. This chain links TRBV30 with TRBJ2-7; TRBD1 matches 8 bases. CDR1 and CDR2 from the germline V gene are GTSNPN and SVGIG (reference sequence). The CDR3 runs to 15 residues. The trim removed 7 bases at V and 3 bases at J, leaving 14 bases unmatched. CDR3 in DNA: TGTGCCTCAGATCGCGGGACAGGAGAGGGCTACGAGCAGTACTTC. Its translation: CASDRGTGEGYEQYF.

This clone was seen once. J is TRBJ2-7 and V is TRBV11-2; no firm D call. The CDR3 is 13 residues long. V lost 0 bases and J 5 bases, leaving 8 bases between the germline ends. The germline V gene encodes CDR1 SGHAT and CDR2 FQNNGV. The CDR3 loop reads CASSLEAFDEQYF. The DNA for the CDR3 is TGTGCCAGCAGCTTAGAAGCCTTCGACGAGCAGTACTTC.

Only a few counts were recorded for this clone. The rearrangement uses TRBV29-1 and TRBJ1-1, with a weak D call TRBD1 (6 bases). The CDR3 spans 13 residues. V lost 5 bases to trimming and J lost 5 bases, with 15 bases between them. The germline V gene encodes CDR1 SQVTM and CDR2 ANQGSEA. The CDR3 reads CSVQQGEGTEAFF. The CDR3 DNA reads TGCAGCGTTCAACAGGGTGAGGGGACTGAAGCTTTCTTT.

The chain combines TRBV4-2 with TRBJ2-2; the match to TRBD2 covers 8 bases. V lost 0 bases to trimming and J lost 5 bases; unmatched junction nucleotides: 11. The CDR3 consists of 18 residues. The V gene's germline CDR1 is LGHNA and CDR2 YNFKEQ. The CDR3 is CASSQDPQRELSTGELFF. As DNA, the CDR3 is TGTGCCAGCAGCCAAGATCCGCAGCGGGAGTTGAGTACCGGGGAGCTGTTTTTT.

The sample holds a few counts of this clone. The chain uses TRBV9 and TRBJ2-7; TRBD2 matches 10 bases. The germline CDR1 and CDR2 sequences are SGDLS and YYNGEE. CDR3 length: 14 amino acids. Trimming removed 3 bases from V and 2 bases from J; junction bases left unmatched: 2. Written as DNA, the CDR3 is TGTGCCAGCAGCGCAGCGGGAGGGACCTACGAGCAGTACTTC. It is translated as CASSAAGGTYEQYF.

The chain has TRBV5-4 and TRBJ2-7; the match to TRBD1 covers 8 bases. V lost 0 bases to trimming and J lost 5 bases; unmatched junction nucleotides: 4. The CDR3 is made up of 14 amino acids. CDR1 is SGHNT and CDR2 is YYREEE in the germline V gene (reference sequence). DNA for the CDR3: TGTGCCAGCAGCTTGGCGACAGGGGTTAACGAGCAGTACTTC. This translates into CASSLATGVNEQYF. Looking up the rest from reference TRBV5-4 and TRBJ2-7 gives the full variable domain: ETGVTQSPTHLIKTRGQQVTLRCSSQSGHNTVSWYQQALGQGPQFIFQYYREEENGRGNFPPRFSGLQFPNYSSELNVNALELDDSALYLCASSLATGVNEQYFGPGTRLTVT.

This clone was detected a few times. This sequence joins TRBV6-5 and TRBJ2-7; D is unresolved. V was clipped by 5 bases and J by 3 bases, with 8 bases between them. The CDR3 totals 12 residues. Germline-derived CDR1 and CDR2 are MNHEY and SVGAGI. Here the CDR3 reads CASSRPVYEQYF. The CDR3 DNA follows: TGTGCCAGCAGTCGTCCCGTCTACGAGCAGTACTTC.

Here the CDR3 reads CASSLRMIQGTGYTF. In DNA form, the CDR3 reads TGTGCCAGCAGCTTGCGTATGATACAGGGGACTGGCTACACCTTC. The chain recombines TRBV5-5 with TRBJ1-2; 7 nucleotides line up with TRBD1. From germline, CDR1 is SGHKS and CDR2 YYEKEE (reference sequence). The CDR3 length is 15 residues. V shed 1 base, J shed 7 bases, and the junction held 10 bases outside the gene matches.

The V call is TRBV11-2, the J call TRBJ2-5, with 8 bases fitting TRBD1. The CDR3 totals 15 residues. Germline V gives CDR1 SGHAT, CDR2 FQNNGV. J was trimmed by 5 bases and V by 5 bases; bases with no gene match: 10. CDR3 coding DNA: TGTGCCAGCAGCCTTGGACAGGGAGGTGGGGAGACCCAGTACTTC. Residues: CASSLGQGGGETQYF.

The sample holds one count of this clone. The V and J genes are TRBV27 and TRBJ1-2; 9 nucleotides agree with TRBD1. V was clipped by 7 bases and J by 4 bases; unmatched bases: 10. The CDR3 has 15 residues. Germline CDR1 MNHEY, CDR2 SMNVEV (reference sequence). This CDR3 reads CASTRSRDRAYGYTF. CDR3 sequence (DNA): TGTGCCAGCACCAGATCCCGGGACAGGGCCTATGGCTACACCTTC.

The chain uses TRBV27 and TRBJ2-3; 14 bases fit TRBD2. The CDR3 covers 18 residues. Germline-derived CDR1 and CDR2 are MNHEY and SMNVEV (reference sequence). The junction had 7 bases not matched to a gene; V was cut back by 4 bases and J by 1 base. The CDR3 region has the DNA TGTGCCAGCAGTTCCGGGACTAGCGGGAGTTGGGGCACAGATACGCAGTATTTT. Translation gives CASSSGTSGSWGTDTQYF.

V usage is TRBV5-6 and J usage is TRBJ1-1; 7 bases line up with TRBD1. The CDR3 runs to 15 residues. From germline, CDR1 is SGHDT and CDR2 YYEEEE. Trimming took 4 bases from V and 0 from J; bases not matched to a gene: 6. As DNA, the CDR3 is TGTGCCAGCAGCCCGGCGACAGGGTTGAACACTGAAGCTTTCTTT. Translation: CASSPATGLNTEAFF. The full variable domain, its missing parts supplied by reference TRBV5-6 and TRBJ1-1, is DAGVTQSPTHLIKTRGQQVTLRCSPKSGHDTVSWYQQALGQGPQFIFQYYEEEERQRGNFPDRFSGHQFPNYSSELNVNALLLGDSALYLCASSPATGLNTEAFFGQGTRLTVV.

The chain's CDR3 is CASSLGREGRHGETQYF. In DNA, the CDR3 is TGTGCCAGCAGTTTAGGGCGGGAGGGCCGGCACGGGGAGACCCAGTACTTC. The V and J genes are TRBV28 and TRBJ2-5; TRBD2 matches 9 bases. The CDR3 contains 17 residues. After removal of 2 bases from V and 5 bases from J, the junction contained 12 bases not matched to a gene. Germline CDR1 is MDHEN and CDR2 is SYDVKM.

V usage is TRBV25-1 and J usage is TRBJ2-1; TRBD1 is a possible D gene (6 bases). Germline CDR1 MGHDK, CDR2 SYGVNS. CDR3 size: 16 residues. Trimming removed 1 base at V and 3 bases at J, with 13 bases between. The CDR3 DNA reads TGTGCCAGCAGTGAATCTGGGGACATTTTCTACAATGAGCAGTTCTTC. Translating it yields CASSESGDIFYNEQFF. The full variable domain, in which reference TRBV25-1 and TRBJ2-1 provide the parts outside the CDR3, is EADIYQTPRYLVIGTGKKITLECSQTMGHDKMYWYQQDPGMELHLIHYSYGVNSTEKGDLSSESTVSRIRTEHFPLTLESARPSHTSQYLCASSESGDIFYNEQFFGPGTRLTVL.

This clone turned up a few times. This chain uses TRBV18 with TRBJ2-7, with 10 positions matching TRBD2. Germline V gives CDR1 KGHSH, CDR2 LQKENI. V gave up 3 bases and J gave up 6 bases; unmatched junction bases: 11. The CDR3 contains 16 residues. In DNA form, the CDR3 reads TGTGCCAGCTCACCCCTGGGTGTGGTAGCGGGAGGCGAGCAGTACTTC. Amino acids: CASSPLGVVAGGEQYF.

This chain links TRBV19 with TRBJ2-7, with 8 bases matching TRBD1. Trimming removed 10 bases from V and 6 bases from J; junction bases left unmatched: 14. CDR1 is LNHDA, CDR2 SQIVND, per germline (reference sequence). The CDR3 loop spans 14 amino acids. CDR3 in amino acids: CATRRGQGSFEQYF. The CDR3 DNA reads TGTGCCACCCGCCGAGGACAGGGTTCGTTCGAGCAGTACTTC.

This clone showed up just a few times. This CDR3 is also generated by other DNA sequences in the sample. The chain joins TRBV6-5 to TRBJ2-7; D call uncertain. Trimming took 3 bases from V and 1 from J, leaving 7 bases between them. The CDR3 is 13 amino acids. Germline values: CDR1 MNHEY, CDR2 SVGAGI. DNA of the CDR3: TGTGCCAGCAGTTATGGGCAATCCTACGAGCAGTACTTC. Translation gives CASSYGQSYEQYF.

The gene calls are TRBV19 and TRBJ1-5; 7 nucleotides match TRBD1. Germline V gene lookup returns CDR1 LNHDA and CDR2 SQIVND (reference sequence). This CDR3 is 13 amino acids long. The J segment lost 5 bases and the V segment lost 6 bases, leaving 4 bases of the junction unmatched. This chain's CDR3 is CASRAGGYQPQHF. CDR3 bases: TGTGCCAGTAGAGCAGGGGGTTATCAGCCCCAGCATTTT.

The chain is built from TRBV5-6 and TRBJ2-5; TRBD1 matches at 8 bases. This CDR3 is built from 17 residues. Trimming at V came to 0 bases and at J to 0 bases, leaving 7 bases not matched to a gene. From germline, CDR1 is SGHDT and CDR2 YYEEEE. CDR3: CASSLAGQGVDQETQYF. In DNA form, the CDR3 reads TGTGCCAGCAGCTTGGCCGGACAGGGAGTGGACCAAGAGACCCAGTACTTC. The variable domain in full, with the rest retrieved from reference TRBV5-6 and TRBJ2-5, is DAGVTQSPTHLIKTRGQQVTLRCSPKSGHDTVSWYQQALGQGPQFIFQYYEEEERQRGNFPDRFSGHQFPNYSSELNVNALLLGDSALYLCASSLAGQGVDQETQYFGPGTRLLVL.

This sequence joins TRBV7-3 and TRBJ2-1, with 11 positions matching TRBD2. J lost 7 bases, V lost 4 bases, and 9 bases had no gene match. This CDR3 is 16 amino acids long. Germline V gene lookup returns CDR1 SGHTA and CDR2 FQGTGA. The CDR3 loop reads CASSSRGSGRGNEQFF. DNA for the CDR3: TGTGCCAGCAGCTCACGGGGTAGCGGGAGGGGGAATGAGCAGTTCTTC.

This sequence joins TRBV4-1 and TRBJ1-3; D unclear. The length of the CDR3 is 16 residues. Germline CDR1 reads MGHRA; CDR2 reads YSYEKL. V lost 1 base and J lost 4, with 14 bases in between. For the CDR3, the DNA is TGCGCCAGCAGCCAAGTTGGGCGCGATCCGGGAAACACCATATATTTT. Its protein product is CASSQVGRDPGNTIYF.

The chain has TRBV27 and TRBJ2-5, with TRBD1 matching over 10 bases. Germline V gene lookup returns CDR1 MNHEY and CDR2 SMNVEV (reference sequence). V lost 2 bases to trimming and J lost 5 bases; unmatched junction nucleotides: 5. The CDR3 covers 15 residues. CDR3 DNA: TGTGCCAGCAGTTTAATCGGGACAGGGGTGGAGACCCAGTACTTC. Its translation: CASSLIGTGVETQYF.

The V gene is TRBV4-3, the J gene TRBJ2-3; 9 bases align to TRBD1. The germline gives CDR1 LGHNA, CDR2 YSLEER. V shed 0 bases, J shed 3 bases, and the junction held 13 bases outside the gene matches. This CDR3 has 19 residues. CDR3 residues: CASSQDVVRGTGLTDTQYF. The CDR3, as DNA: TGCGCCAGCAGCCAAGATGTCGTTCGCGGGACAGGGTTGACAGATACGCAGTATTTT.

This clone was seen a single time. This chain's CDR3 is CASSLGLGDNEQFF. DNA of the CDR3: TGTGCCAGCAGCCTAGGCTTAGGGGACAATGAGCAGTTCTTC. The rearrangement joins TRBV11-3 to TRBJ2-1; possible D gene TRBD1, 5 bases. Looked up from germline, CDR1 is SGHNT and CDR2 is YENEEA. Trimming left V 5 bases short and J 5 bases short, with 13 bases between. The CDR3 sequence is 14 residues long.

The gene calls are TRBV5-1 and TRBJ2-7; D gene uncertain. The CDR3 is 15 residues long. V was cut by 0 bases and J by 1 base, with 11 bases left in between. The germline CDR1 and CDR2 sequences are SGHRS and YFSETQ. The CDR3 here is CASSLEVGPSYEQYF. CDR3 bases: TGCGCCAGCAGCTTGGAGGTGGGCCCATCCTACGAGCAGTACTTC. Supplemented by reference TRBV5-1 and TRBJ2-7, the full variable domain reads KAGVTQTPRYLIKTRGQQVTLSCSPISGHRSVSWYQQTPGQGLQFLFEYFSETQRNKGNFPGRFSGRQFSNSRSEMNVSTLELGDSALYLCASSLEVGPSYEQYFGPGTRLTVT.

This rearrangement joins TRBV9 to TRBJ1-3; D gene unclear. The CDR3 is made up of 15 amino acids. Trimming took off 2 bases at V and 0 bases at J, with 9 bases between the two ends. CDR1 is SGDLS and CDR2 is YYNGEE in the germline V gene. The CDR3 is CASSVTASSGNTIYF. The DNA of the CDR3 is TGTGCCAGCAGCGTGACTGCGAGCTCTGGAAACACCATATATTTT.

The chain couples TRBV2 to TRBJ2-7; perhaps TRBD1 as D (5 bases). Trimming stripped 6 bases from V and 4 bases from J, with 13 bases between. Germline V gene sequence: CDR1 SNHLY, CDR2 FYNNEI. The CDR3 loop spans 13 amino acids. CDR3 DNA: TGTGCCAGCAGGGTTGCAGGGTATTACGAGCAGTACTTC. Protein sequence: CASRVAGYYEQYF.

The chain carries TRBV13 and TRBJ1-2; 8 bases map to TRBD1. CDR3 size: 12 residues. With 3 bases clipped from V and 7 bases from J, the junction kept 1 base outside the gene matches. From germline, CDR1 is PRHDT and CDR2 FYEKMQ (reference sequence). This chain's CDR3 is CASSLTGAGYTF. As DNA, the CDR3 is TGTGCCAGCAGCTTGACAGGGGCTGGCTACACCTTC.

This clone was seen just once. V usage is TRBV7-2 and J usage is TRBJ2-3; possible D gene TRBD2, 5 bases. This CDR3 spans 13 amino acids. The germline V and J ends were trimmed by 4 bases and 0 bases, with 5 bases remaining between them. In germline, CDR1 is SGHTA, CDR2 FQGNSA. CDR3 sequence reads: CASSWTSTDTQYF. The CDR3 DNA follows: TGTGCCAGCAGCTGGACTAGCACAGATACGCAGTATTTT.

The chain recombines TRBV4-3 with TRBJ2-7; 9 nucleotides match TRBD2. Trimming took 1 base from V and 3 from J; bases not matched to a gene: 4. CDR1 and CDR2 from the germline V gene are LGHNA and YSLEER. The CDR3 sequence is 15 residues long. The CDR3 nucleotides are TGCGCCAGCAGCCAAGGGACTAGCGAGCACTACGAGCAGTACTTC. It translates to CASSQGTSEHYEQYF.

Only a few counts were recorded for this clone. The chain recombines TRBV4-3 with TRBJ2-7; weak D call: TRBD1 (7 bases). Germline values: CDR1 LGHNA, CDR2 YSLEER. With 0 bases removed from V and 5 bases from J, the gap between germline ends came to 11 bases. The CDR3 is made up of 14 amino acids. CDR3 sequence: CASSQEARGDEQYF. DNA of the CDR3: TGCGCCAGCAGCCAAGAGGCCAGGGGGGACGAGCAGTACTTC.